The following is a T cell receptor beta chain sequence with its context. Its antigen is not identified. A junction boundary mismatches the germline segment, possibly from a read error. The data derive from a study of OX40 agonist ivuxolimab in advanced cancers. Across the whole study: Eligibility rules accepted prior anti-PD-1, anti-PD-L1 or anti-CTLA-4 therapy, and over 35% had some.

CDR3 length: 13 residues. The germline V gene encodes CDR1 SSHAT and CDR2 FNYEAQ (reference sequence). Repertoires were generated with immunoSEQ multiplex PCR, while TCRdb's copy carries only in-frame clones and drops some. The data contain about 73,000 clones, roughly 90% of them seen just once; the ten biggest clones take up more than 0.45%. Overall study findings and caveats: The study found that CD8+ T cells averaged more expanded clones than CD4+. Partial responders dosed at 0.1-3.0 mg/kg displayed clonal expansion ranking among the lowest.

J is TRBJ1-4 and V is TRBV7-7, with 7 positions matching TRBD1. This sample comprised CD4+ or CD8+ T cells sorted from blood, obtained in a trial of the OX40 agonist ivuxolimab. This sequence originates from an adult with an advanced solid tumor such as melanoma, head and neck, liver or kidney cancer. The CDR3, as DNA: TGTGCTAGCAGCCTAGACAGGGCCGAAAAACTGTTTTTT. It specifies CASSLDRAEKLFF.